This TCR beta chain comes out of a study of human T cells and chemical hapten exposure. Overall study context: Donors were sensitized with 2% DPC on the upper inner arm. Overall study findings and caveats: With DPC sensitization, TCRs exceeding 1 in 1000 frequency showed no change. In comparison with controls, expanded TCRs gave rise to a significantly larger number of large CDR3 similarity clusters.

This clonotype came up many times. Antigen: not known. Time point: pre-sensitization, week 0. Specified treatment: therapeutic diphenylcyclopropenone sensitization with weekly scalp DPC. With 2 bases removed from V and 10 bases from J, the gap between germline ends came to 16 bases. Germline V gene lookup returns CDR1 MGHRA and CDR2 YSYEKL. CDR3 length equals 14 residues. Single cDNA molecules in the library carried unique molecular identifiers attached during preparation. TCRdb reanalysed the RACE reads using MiXCR and keeps one entry per CDR3 protein. The data contain 270,000 or so distinct CDR3 sequences, around 7.7% of them singletons.

The TCR comes from a man aged 18 to 30 with alopecia areata. Some clones in this sample may be carry-over from other donors' samples. V usage is TRBV4-1 and J usage is TRBJ2-3, with a weak D call TRBD1 (5 bases). The source was whole blood, collected in connection with sensitization to the hapten diphenylcyclopropenone (DPC). In DNA form, the CDR3 reads TGCGCCAGCAGCCAACTCGGTGACAGAGTCGCGCAGTATTTT. Translated, it gives CASSQLGDRVAQYF.